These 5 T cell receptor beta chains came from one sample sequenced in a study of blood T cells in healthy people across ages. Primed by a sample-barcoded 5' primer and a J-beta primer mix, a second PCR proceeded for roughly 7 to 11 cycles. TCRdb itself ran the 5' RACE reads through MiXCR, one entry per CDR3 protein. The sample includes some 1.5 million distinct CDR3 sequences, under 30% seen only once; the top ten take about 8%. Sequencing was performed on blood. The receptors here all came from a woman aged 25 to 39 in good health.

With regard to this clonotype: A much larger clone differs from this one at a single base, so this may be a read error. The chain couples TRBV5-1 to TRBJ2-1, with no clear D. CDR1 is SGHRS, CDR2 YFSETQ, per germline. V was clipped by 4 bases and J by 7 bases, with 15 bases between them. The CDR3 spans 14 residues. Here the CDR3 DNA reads TGCGCCAGCAGCATAACGACGGGTTCTAATGAGCAGTTCTTC. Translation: CASSITTGSNEQFF.

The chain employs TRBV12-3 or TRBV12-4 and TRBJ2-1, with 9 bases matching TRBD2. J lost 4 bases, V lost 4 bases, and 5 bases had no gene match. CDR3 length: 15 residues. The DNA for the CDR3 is TGTGCCAGCAGTTACTCGGCGGGAGGGTACAATGAGCAGTTCTTC. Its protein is CASSYSAGGYNEQFF.

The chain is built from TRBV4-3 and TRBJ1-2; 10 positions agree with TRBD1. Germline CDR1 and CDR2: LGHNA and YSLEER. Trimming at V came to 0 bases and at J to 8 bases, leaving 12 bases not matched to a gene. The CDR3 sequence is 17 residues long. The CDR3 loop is CASSQDLGDRGPRGYTF. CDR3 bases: TGCGCCAGCAGCCAAGACCTCGGGGACAGGGGCCCGCGAGGCTACACCTTC.

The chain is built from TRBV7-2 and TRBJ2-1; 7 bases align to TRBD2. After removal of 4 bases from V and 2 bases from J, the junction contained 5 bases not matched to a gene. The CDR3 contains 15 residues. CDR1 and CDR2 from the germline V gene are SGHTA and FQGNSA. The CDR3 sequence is CASSSRGEPYNEQFF. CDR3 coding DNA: TGTGCCAGCAGCTCCCGGGGGGAGCCCTACAATGAGCAGTTCTTC.

CDR3 residues: CSASKGAPPTDTQYF. For the CDR3, the DNA is TGCAGTGCTAGTAAGGGGGCACCTCCCACGGATACGCAGTATTTT. V is TRBV20-1 and J is TRBJ2-3, with 7 bases that match TRBD1. In germline, CDR1 is DFQATT, CDR2 SNEGSKA (reference sequence). The CDR3 runs to 15 residues. V lost 3 bases, J lost 6 bases, and 12 bases stayed unmatched.